The rows below give T cell receptor beta chains drawn from one sample of a study of CD8+CD57+ T cells in acquired aplastic anemia. A single record per CDR3 protein comes from TCRdb applying MiXCR to the reads. The data hold 89,000 or so distinct CDR3 sequences, with 55% to 70% observed a single time. The sample was sorted CD4+, CD8+, or CD8+CD57+ T cells (not recorded which) from PBMCs. These receptors were obtained from a human donor with aplastic anemia. Each CDR3 is given with its conserved first and last residue. A D gene is named only where the DNA matches it firmly. Where a row states a size, it is once, few, many or the class of an expanded clone; other rows omit it.

D: TRBD2; size: .; V: TRBV20-1; J: TRBJ2-5; CDR3: CSAPKTSVETQYF; DNA: TGCAGTGCTCCTAAGACTAGCGTGGAGACCCAGTACTTC
D: .; size: .; V: TRBV20-1; J: TRBJ1-2; CDR3: CSARPQPGDFYGYTF; DNA: TGCAGTGCTAGACCCCAACCAGGGGATTTCTATGGCTACACCTTC
D: TRBD1; size: .; V: TRBV20-1; J: TRBJ1-5; CDR3: CSARTPIGTGRQPQHF; DNA: TGCAGTGCTAGGACTCCTATAGGGACAGGGCGTCAGCCCCAGCATTTT
D: TRBD2; size: .; V: TRBV7-9; J: TRBJ2-7; CDR3: CASGGVGSYEQYF; DNA: TGTGCCAGCGGGGGGGTCGGGTCCTACGAGCAGTACTTC
D: .; size: .; V: TRBV20-1; J: TRBJ2-5; CDR3: CSATPRIGGAETQYF; DNA: TGCAGTGCCACCCCTAGGATCGGGGGCGCGGAGACCCAGTACTTC
D: .; size: .; V: TRBV2; J: TRBJ1-6; CDR3: CASNNLRSPLHF; DNA: TGTGCCAGCAATAACCTGCGTTCACCCCTCCACTTT
D: .; size: many; V: TRBV7-9; J: TRBJ2-5; CDR3: CASSLQETQYF; DNA: TGTGCCAGCAGCTTGCAAGAGACCCAGTACTTC
D: TRBD1; size: many; V: TRBV12-3/TRBV12-4; J: TRBJ1-2; CDR3: CASSLELGDSHYGYTF; DNA: TGTGCCAGCAGTTTAGAATTGGGGGACAGCCACTATGGCTACACCTTC
D: .; size: .; V: TRBV6-1; J: TRBJ1-1; CDR3: CASSEQRGNTEAFF; DNA: TGTGCCAGCAGTGAACAAAGGGGAAACACTGAAGCTTTCTTT
D: .; size: .; V: TRBV10-3; J: TRBJ1-6; CDR3: CAISEVGLLLHF; DNA: TGTGCCATCAGTGAGGTCGGGTTGCTCCTCCACTTT
D: TRBD2; size: .; V: TRBV5-4; J: TRBJ2-7; CDR3: CASSLGLAGYNEQYF; DNA: TGTGCCAGCAGCTTGGGGCTAGCGGGCTACAACGAGCAGTACTTC
D: TRBD2; size: .; V: TRBV9; J: TRBJ2-5; CDR3: CASSGGSGGRETQYF; DNA: TGTGCCAGCAGTGGGGGTAGCGGGGGTCGAGAGACCCAGTACTTC
D: .; size: many; V: TRBV19; J: TRBJ2-3; CDR3: CASSMQLGSSQYF; DNA: TGTGCCAGTAGTATGCAACTCGGTTCTTCGCAGTATTTT
D: .; size: .; V: TRBV19; J: TRBJ2-7; CDR3: CASSPPTGKDEQYF; DNA: TGTGCCAGCTCACCACCAACGGGGAAGGACGAGCAGTACTTC
D: .; size: .; V: TRBV19; J: TRBJ2-3; CDR3: CASTKRRGGGTDTQYF; DNA: TGTGCCAGTACAAAAAGGAGAGGGGGGGGGACAGATACGCAGTATTTT
D: TRBD1; size: .; V: TRBV2; J: TRBJ2-5; CDR3: CASRRWTGQETQYF; DNA: TGTGCCAGCAGAAGGTGGACAGGACAAGAGACCCAGTACTTC
D: .; size: medium-sized; V: TRBV29-1; J: TRBJ1-6; CDR3: CSVRPEFSPLHF; DNA: TGCAGCGTCCGACCGGAGTTCTCACCCCTCCACTTT
D: .; size: .; V: TRBV7-6; J: TRBJ2-5; CDR3: CASSRTAQETQYF; DNA: TGTGCCAGCAGCCGGACAGCTCAAGAGACCCAGTACTTC
D: TRBD1; size: .; V: TRBV2; J: TRBJ2-7; CDR3: CASSEPGQSSYEQYF; DNA: TGTGCCAGCAGTGAACCGGGACAGAGTTCCTACGAGCAGTACTTC
D: .; size: .; V: TRBV29-1; J: TRBJ2-1; CDR3: CSSRPGAGVYNEQFF; DNA: TGCAGCTCTCGTCCCGGGGCAGGGGTATACAATGAGCAGTTCTTC